These 21 T cell receptor beta chains came from one sample sequenced in a study of blood T cell repertoires in COVID-19. TCRdb's table, derived via immunoSEQ multiplex PCR, lists solely in-frame clones and lacks some. This table has under 300,000 clones, around 86% appearing once. The material sequenced was peripheral blood. The receptor source for this set is a woman aged 40 to 50 who had recovered from COVID-19.

The chain recombines TRBV2 with TRBJ2-7; D not resolved. Germline CDR1 is SNHLY and CDR2 is FYNNEI. The length of the CDR3 is 14 residues. V gave up 3 bases and J gave up 2 bases, with 11 bases separating them. CDR3 protein: CASSDSLWPYEQYF. DNA of the CDR3: TGTGCCAGCAGTGACTCTCTCTGGCCCTACGAGCAGTACTTC.

In its sample, this clone was seen a few times. This rearrangement joins TRBV28 to TRBJ1-3, with 8 bases lining up with TRBD1. This CDR3 is built from 16 residues. Losses at the gene ends were 6 bases for V and 2 bases for J; bases not matched to a gene: 9. Germline V gene sequence: CDR1 MDHEN, CDR2 SYDVKM. This CDR3 reads CASRPRQGAAGNTIYF. CDR3 DNA sequence: TGTGCCAGCAGACCCCGGCAGGGGGCGGCTGGAAACACCATATATTTT. The full variable domain, in which reference TRBV28 and TRBJ1-3 provide the parts outside the CDR3, is DVKVTQSSRYLVKRTGEKVFLECVQDMDHENMFWYRQDPGLGLRLIYFSYDVKMKEKGDIPEGYSVSREKKERFSLILESASTNQTSMYLCASRPRQGAAGNTIYFGEGSWLTVV.

The V and J genes are TRBV19 and TRBJ2-3, with 14 bases matching TRBD2. The CDR3 is made up of 15 amino acids. V lost 9 bases to trimming and J lost 6 bases; unmatched junction nucleotides: 8. CDR1 and CDR2 (germline): LNHDA, SQIVND (reference sequence). This CDR3 reads CASQGLAGVPDTQYF. The CDR3 nucleotides read TGTGCCAGCCAGGGACTAGCGGGAGTTCCCGATACGCAGTATTTT. Filled out from reference TRBV19 and TRBJ2-3, the complete variable domain reads DGGITQSPKYLFRKEGQNVTLSCEQNLNHDAMYWYRQDPGQGLRLIYYSQIVNDFQKGDIAEGYSVSREKKESFPLTVTSAQKNPTAFYLCASQGLAGVPDTQYFGPGTRLTVL.

V usage is TRBV19 and J usage is TRBJ1-6; D gene ambiguous. V lost 3 bases to trimming and J lost 0 bases, with 12 bases between them. The CDR3 consists of 17 residues. The germline V gene encodes CDR1 LNHDA and CDR2 SQIVND (reference sequence). CDR3 coding DNA: TGTGCCAGTAGTATCGGTGCGGGTAACTCCTATAATTCACCCCTCCACTTT. The encoded protein is CASSIGAGNSYNSPLHF.

The chain's CDR3 is CAIRGAGDSPLHF. The CDR3 DNA reads TGTGCCATCCGGGGGGCGGGTGATTCACCCCTCCACTTT. The chain links TRBV10-3 to TRBJ1-6, with D possibly being TRBD1 (6 bases). The CDR3 spans 13 residues. V was shortened by 8 bases and J by 8 bases, with 13 bases between the two germline ends. Germline V lookup: CDR1 ENHRY, CDR2 SYGVKD.

The genes are TRBV10-2 and TRBJ2-7; maybe TRBD2 (5 bases). Deletions cut 1 base from V and 2 bases from J, with 15 bases between. The germline gives CDR1 WSHSY, CDR2 SAAADI. CDR3 size: 16 residues. The DNA of the CDR3 is TGCGCCAGCAGTGAGTGGACTCCGGCCTCCGCCTACGAGCAGTACTTC. It is translated as CASSEWTPASAYEQYF.

The chain has TRBV18 and TRBJ2-3; tentatively, D is TRBD1 (6 bases). Trimming stripped 3 bases from V and 0 bases from J, with 19 bases between. Germline values: CDR1 KGHSH, CDR2 LQKENI. The CDR3 is made up of 18 amino acids. The chain's CDR3 is CASSPDRSTYLSTDTQYF. The CDR3 DNA reads TGTGCCAGCTCACCGGACAGATCAACTTACTTAAGCACAGATACGCAGTATTTT.

The V gene is TRBV30, the J gene TRBJ2-3, with 9 bases aligning to TRBD1. The trim removed 5 bases at V and 5 bases at J, leaving 8 bases unmatched. The CDR3 loop spans 14 amino acids. Germline V gene data show CDR1 as GTSNPN and CDR2 as SVGIG (reference sequence). CDR3 sequence reads: CAWATGGTGDTQYF. The CDR3, as DNA: TGTGCCTGGGCGACAGGGGGTACTGGAGATACGCAGTATTTT. The full variable domain, its missing parts supplied by reference TRBV30 and TRBJ2-3, is SQTIHQWPATLVQPVGSPLSLECTVEGTSNPNLYWYRQAAGRGLQLLFYSVGIGQISSEVPQNLSASRPQDRQFILSSKKLLLSDSGFYLCAWATGGTGDTQYFGPGTRLTVL.

V usage is TRBV29-1 and J usage is TRBJ2-1, with 11 bases lining up with TRBD2. This CDR3 contains 14 residues. V gave up 4 bases and J gave up 4 bases; unmatched junction bases: 3. Germline V gene sequence: CDR1 SQVTM, CDR2 ANQGSEA. CDR3 sequence: CSVAGLAEYNEQFF. In nucleotides, the CDR3 is TGCAGCGTTGCGGGACTAGCGGAGTACAATGAGCAGTTCTTC.

V usage is TRBV9 and J usage is TRBJ2-5, with TRBD2 matching over 8 bases. The CDR3 contains 15 residues. Per the germline V gene, CDR1 is SGDLS and CDR2 is YYNGEE. V lost 3 bases, J lost 4 bases, and 8 bases stayed unmatched. CDR3 amino acids: CASSAGGAFRETQYF. The DNA for the CDR3 is TGTGCCAGCAGCGCGGGGGGGGCTTTCCGAGAGACCCAGTACTTC.

The chain recombines TRBV2 with TRBJ2-7, with D hard to call. V lost 4 bases and J lost 3, with 4 bases in between. The CDR3 contains 11 residues. CDR1 is SNHLY, CDR2 FYNNEI, per germline. CDR3 sequence reads: CASSGDYEQYF. DNA for the CDR3: TGTGCCAGCAGTGGAGACTACGAGCAGTACTTC.

This clone was seen a handful of times. The rearrangement uses TRBV21-1 and TRBJ2-7; TRBD2 reflects the table's D call only, with no check against the DNA. TRBV21-1 is tagged as a pseudogene. The CDR3 sequence is 17 residues long. Here the CDR3 DNA reads TGTGCCAGCAGCAACCCCGGACTCCTAGCGGGAGGCTACGAGCAGTACTTC. Translating it yields CASSNPGLLAGGYEQYF.

The count of this clone is one. The rearrangement uses TRBV5-5 and TRBJ2-1; D possibly corresponds to TRBD1 (7 bases). Trimming removed 4 bases from V and 8 bases from J, with 19 bases in between. This CDR3 spans 15 amino acids. Germline V CDR1 and CDR2: SGHKS, YYEKEE (reference sequence). The CDR3, as DNA: TGTGCCAGCAGCGCATCCCAGGGGGGAGGCTATGAGCAGTTCTTC. Amino acids: CASSASQGGGYEQFF.

V and J are TRBV20-1 and TRBJ1-2; the D is unclear. The CDR3 has 13 residues. With 3 bases removed from V and 0 bases from J, the gap between germline ends came to 8 bases. The germline CDR1 and CDR2 sequences are DFQATT and SNEGSKA (reference sequence). CDR3 amino acids: CSASTGTNYGYTF. CDR3 DNA: TGCAGTGCTAGTACGGGAACTAACTATGGCTACACCTTC.

The V gene is TRBV27, the J gene TRBJ2-3; D is uncertain. The CDR3 is 11 residues long. V lost 4 bases to trimming and J lost 7 bases, with 6 bases between them. CDR1 is MNHEY and CDR2 is SMNVEV in the germline V gene (reference sequence). The DNA of the CDR3 is TGTGCCAGCAGTTCAGGCAATACGCAGTATTTT. It yields the protein CASSSGNTQYF.

V usage is TRBV6-1 and J usage is TRBJ2-7; TRBD2 is a possible D gene (6 bases). V lost 3 bases to trimming and J lost 2 bases, with 14 bases between them. Germline V gene lookup returns CDR1 MNHNS and CDR2 SASEGT. CDR3 length: 15 residues. CDR3 amino acids: CASSDPGEWPYEQYF. CDR3 coding DNA: TGTGCCAGCAGTGACCCGGGAGAGTGGCCCTACGAGCAGTACTTC.

The V gene is TRBV19, the J gene TRBJ1-1; D possibly corresponds to TRBD1 (6 bases). Germline values: CDR1 LNHDA, CDR2 SQIVND (reference sequence). The CDR3 covers 14 residues. Trimming removed 5 bases at V and 0 bases at J, with 10 bases between. The CDR3 loop reads CASSFTGMNTEAFF. The CDR3 nucleotides read TGTGCCAGTAGTTTCACAGGGATGAACACTGAAGCTTTCTTT.

The J gene is TRBJ2-7, the V gene TRBV30; no clear D. There are 15 residues in the CDR3. Germline CDR1 reads GTSNPN; CDR2 reads SVGIG (reference sequence). Trimming left V 0 bases short and J 3 bases short, with 15 bases between. DNA for the CDR3: TGTGCCTGGAGTGTACTTCAGGTCCCGTACTACGAGCAGTACTTC. Translating gives CAWSVLQVPYYEQYF.

The chain carries TRBV5-1 and TRBJ1-2; D might be TRBD1 (6 bases). Germline V gene sequence: CDR1 SGHRS, CDR2 YFSETQ. Trimming removed 7 bases from V and 4 bases from J, with 8 bases in between. The CDR3 has 11 residues. The CDR3 nucleotides are TGCGCCAGCCGGGGGGCCTATGGCTACACCTTC. Its protein is CASRGAYGYTF.

The chain recombines TRBV19 with TRBJ2-1, with TRBD2 identical over 9 bases. The V gene end was trimmed by 0 bases and the J gene end by 0 bases; junction bases not matched to a gene: 9. This CDR3 has 19 amino acids. Germline CDR1 reads LNHDA; CDR2 reads SQIVND (reference sequence). CDR3 DNA sequence: TGTGCCAGTAGTATAGATCCCCCGGGACTAGCCAGCTCCTACAATGAGCAGTTCTTC. Protein sequence: CASSIDPPGLASSYNEQFF.

The chain carries TRBV5-1 and TRBJ2-7, with D possibly being TRBD2 (6 bases). Germline V CDR1 and CDR2: SGHRS, YFSETQ. The CDR3 runs to 14 residues. Trimming left V 4 bases short and J 6 bases short, with 17 bases between. In DNA, the CDR3 is TGCGCCAGCAGCCTGGGAGGTTCCCAGTCCGAGCAGTACTTC. Translated: CASSLGGSQSEQYF.